This T cell receptor beta chain comes out of a study of human T cells and chemical hapten exposure. Study details: DPC at 2% was the sensitizing agent, placed on roughly 2 cm by roughly 2 cm of upper inner arm skin. Patches with 0.01% DPC went on the upper back, and the tests were read at 6 days.

TCRdb redid the calling of the RACE reads with MiXCR, one entry per CDR3 protein. The sample yields 85,000 to 100,000 distinct CDR3 sequences, less than 35% seen once. The germline gives CDR1 ENHRY, CDR2 SYGVKD. The CDR3 extends over 14 amino acids. The V gene lost 6 bases and the J gene lost 6 bases, with 18 bases spanning the gap. Described time point: patch test 3, about 24 weeks after DPC sensitization. As for treatment: therapeutic diphenylcyclopropenone sensitization with weekly scalp DPC. Total RNA was isolated from whole blood that had not been fractionated. The clonotype comes from a man between 35 and 55 years old with alopecia areata. Some clones in this sample may be carry-over from other donors' samples. The chain links TRBV10-3 to TRBJ2-7; D tentatively reads TRBD1 or TRBD2 (5 bases each). Sequencing used whole blood, obtained in connection with sensitization to the hapten diphenylcyclopropenone (DPC). CDR3 sequence (DNA): TGTGCCATCAGGGGACCGGGGTCGAGACGCGAGCAGTACTTC. It specifies CAIRGPGSRREQYF.